The clone carrying this T cell receptor beta chain turned up a few times. Its antigen is still unknown. Unique molecular identifiers were used in preparing the TCRbeta library. TCRdb recomputed calls from the PCR reads with MiXCR, one row per CDR3 protein. Of fewer than 700,000 distinct CDR3 sequences listed, around 23% were seen once; the top ten hold 14%. The sample comes from a study of T-cell reconstitution after alpha-beta-depleted transplantation in children. Points from the study as a whole: T-cell numbers and diversity one year post-transplant derived largely from freshly generated T cells. Diversity of TCRbeta at day 60 was high in some patients, arising from surviving recipient T cells and thymic progenitors. Alpha-beta T cells about two months after transplant reportedly derived from several hundred expanded graft clones.

The origin of this receptor is a boy under three years old who had a stem cell transplant for acute myeloid leukemia, so the T cells may come from the graft donor. The specimen comprised PBMCs, mostly from graft donor cells, sampled 360 days after TCRalphabeta/CD19-depleted stem cell transplant.

The CDR3 DNA reads as TGCAGTGGACTACTAGCGGGGACCTCATCGGATACGCAGTATTTT. This codes for CSGLLAGTSSDTQYF. This chain connects TRBV20-1 to TRBJ2-3, with 10 positions matching TRBD2. The trim removed 7 bases at V and 6 bases at J, leaving 13 bases unmatched. This CDR3 has 15 residues. CDR1 and CDR2 (germline): DFQATT, SNEGSKA (reference sequence).